This is a list of T cell receptor beta chains from one sample in a study of graft-versus-host responses after intestinal transplantation. Their specific antigens are unknown. Sequencing used immunoSEQ multiplex PCR; TCRdb keeps in-frame clones, though not all of them. The profile covers roughly 120,000 clones, with 90% appearing a single time and 0.15% to 0.2% taken by the ten largest. The sample consisted of unstimulated CD4+ T cells sorted from spleen or lymph node cells, taken before intestinal transplant. The receptors stem from a human donor who received an intestinal transplant. The CDR3 runs from the conserved cysteine through the conserved F or W. The order of the fields is clone size, D gene, J gene, V gene, CDR3 DNA, CDR3 protein. A D gene is named only where the DNA matches it firmly. Size tells how often a clone was seen (once, few, many) or the class of an expanded clone, and some rows leave it out.

- - TRBJ2-7 TRBV7-9 TGTGCCAGCAGCTTAGTGGGGAGAGCTCCCGCCTACGAGCAGTACTTC CASSLVGRAPAYEQYF
- - TRBJ2-3 TRBV5-6 TGTGCCAGCAGCTTCGCCAGGGCGCATTCTAGCACAGATACGCAGTATTTT CASSFARAHSSTDTQYF
- TRBD1 TRBJ2-7 TRBV7-9 TGTGCCAGCACCCGAAGGGGGACAGGGCCCCACGAGCAGTACTTC CASTRRGTGPHEQYF
- TRBD1 TRBJ2-1 TRBV4-2 TGTGCCAGCAGCCCTACAGGGGCGAGCTCCTACAATGAGCAGTTCTTC CASSPTGASSYNEQFF
few - TRBJ1-1 TRBV2 TGTGCCAGCAGAAAACAACAGAACACTGAAGCTTTCTTT CASRKQQNTEAFF
once TRBD1 TRBJ2-3 TRBV19 TGTGCCAGTAGAAGGGACAGGGCGACAGATACGCAGTATTTT CASRRDRATDTQYF
- - TRBJ1-2 TRBV28 TGTGCCAGTAGGACGACAGCCCTCACTAACTATGGCTACACCTTC CASRTTALTNYGYTF
- - TRBJ2-6 TRBV5-1 TGCGCCAGCAGCCAGCAGGGTCCTGGGGCCAACGTCCTGACTTTC CASSQQGPGANVLTF
- - TRBJ2-7 TRBV28 TGTGCCAGCAGTTTATTCGGGAAAAACAGGGTAGGGCAGTACTTC CASSLFGKNRVGQYF
once TRBD1 TRBJ1-5 TRBV27 TGTGCCAGCACCCTGACAGGGGGCACGGGCCAGCCCCAGCATTTT CASTLTGGTGQPQHF
- - TRBJ1-1 TRBV10-2 TGCGCCAGCACAACAGTGAACACTGAAGCTTTCTTT CASTTVNTEAFF